The rows below give T cell receptor beta chains drawn from one sample of a study of blood T cell repertoires in COVID-19. Some clones are missing from TCRdb's copy, which holds only in-frame ones; the method was immunoSEQ multiplex PCR. The sample shows about 26,000 clones, more than 85% of them seen only once. Material: peripheral blood. These receptors were taken from a human donor in a cohort sampled during active COVID-19. CDR3s include the opening cysteine and the closing phenylalanine or tryptophan. The D gene is left open where the match is weak. Where a row states a size, it is once, few, many or the class of an expanded clone; other rows omit it.

cdr3_nt cdr3_aa v_call d_call clone_size cdr3_length j_call
TGTGCCAGCAGCGTCAGGGTCGGAGGCTACACCTTC CASSVRVGGYTF TRBV7-9 . once 12 TRBJ1-2
TGTGCCAGCAGTTACTCGGGGGGGGAGACCCAGTACTTC CASSYSGGETQYF TRBV6-5 TRBD2 . 13 TRBJ2-5
TGTGCCAGCAGCTTGGGAGCAGGGGCGAGCTATGGCTACACCTTC CASSLGAGASYGYTF TRBV5-4 . . 15 TRBJ1-2
TGTGCCAGCAGCTTAGTTGGAGGGATACAAGAGACCCAGTACTTC CASSLVGGIQETQYF TRBV11-3 . . 15 TRBJ2-5
TGTGCCAGTAGTATCCAGGGCGGCGGCAATCAGCCCCAGCATTTT CASSIQGGGNQPQHF TRBV19 . once 15 TRBJ1-5
TGTGCCAGCAGCCCCAGGACAGTCTCCTACGAGCAGTACTTC CASSPRTVSYEQYF TRBV7-2 . . 14 TRBJ2-7
TGTGCCAGCAGCCCGGGTGGACTAGCGGGAATCGAGCAGTACTTC CASSPGGLAGIEQYF TRBV11-3 TRBD2 few 15 TRBJ2-7
TGTGCCAGCAGTCTAACTGAAGCGAACACTGAAGCTTTCTTT CASSLTEANTEAFF TRBV6-6 . . 14 TRBJ1-1
TGCGCCAGCAGAAACGGACAGGGATCCTACAATGAGCAGTTCTTC CASRNGQGSYNEQFF TRBV5-1 TRBD1 . 15 TRBJ2-1
TGTGCCAGTAAGGCGGGCTCCTCTGGAAACACCATATATTTT CASKAGSSGNTIYF TRBV19 . . 14 TRBJ1-3
TGTGCCTGGAGTCGGGACAGGGTGGAGACCCAGTACTTC CAWSRDRVETQYF TRBV30 TRBD1 . 13 TRBJ2-5
TGTGCCAGCAGTCCACAACTAGCGGGAGGGCCTAGATGGAATGAGCAGTTCTTC CASSPQLAGGPRWNEQFF TRBV28 TRBD2 . 18 TRBJ2-1
TGCGCCAGCAGCTTGCAGCGGGGGGGCCGGGAGACCCAGTACTTC CASSLQRGGRETQYF TRBV5-1 TRBD2 . 15 TRBJ2-5
TGTGCCAGCAGCGTAGGGACAGCTGGAAACACCATATATTTT CASSVGTAGNTIYF TRBV9 . . 14 TRBJ1-3
TGTGCCAGCAGCCAAGCGGTCGGAGGCAATCAGCCCCAGCATTTT CASSQAVGGNQPQHF TRBV14 . few 15 TRBJ1-5
TGTGCCAGCAGTGAGGCCTATGGTGGGACAGGGACTAATTCACCCCTCCACTTT CASSEAYGGTGTNSPLHF TRBV6-1 TRBD1 . 18 TRBJ1-6
TGTGCCAGCAGCTCGAGGGGGACAGGCCTTAGCAATCAGCCCCAGCATTTT CASSSRGTGLSNQPQHF TRBV5-6 TRBD1 . 17 TRBJ1-5
TGCGCCAGCAGCTTGGTGGTAGCGGGAGATGCAGATACGCAGTATTTT CASSLVVAGDADTQYF TRBV5-1 TRBD2 . 16 TRBJ2-3
TGCGCCAGCAGCTTGGATAGCGGCTCCTACAATGAGCAGTTCTTC CASSLDSGSYNEQFF TRBV5-1 . . 15 TRBJ2-1
TGTGCCAGCCACACCGGGACAGGGACCTACAATGAGCAGTTCTTC CASHTGTGTYNEQFF TRBV3-1/TRBV3-2 TRBD1 once 15 TRBJ2-1
TGTGCCTGGAGTCGGCAGGCTGAAGCTTTCTTT CAWSRQAEAFF TRBV30 . . 11 TRBJ1-1
TGTGCCAGCAGCTTAGGGTCAGGGCATGGCTACACCTTC CASSLGSGHGYTF TRBV7-3 . . 13 TRBJ1-2
TGTGCCAGCAGCTTAGGTCAGGCCTACAATGAGCAGTTCTTC CASSLGQAYNEQFF TRBV11-3 . . 14 TRBJ2-1
TGCGCCAGCAGCCTTGAAGGGGCGACCTCGGAACCCCTCCACTTT CASSLEGATSEPLHF TRBV4-1 . . 15 TRBJ1-6
TGTGCCAGCAGCTCCCTCGGAGGTAGCAATGAGCAGTTCTTC CASSSLGGSNEQFF TRBV11-3 . once 14 TRBJ2-1
TGTGCCAGCAGTCCCGCGGGCCCTCGGGTTGAGACCCAGTACTTC CASSPAGPRVETQYF TRBV6-1 . . 15 TRBJ2-5
TGTGCCAGCAACCGAGCGGGAGCACGACTAGATACGCAGTATTTT CASNRAGARLDTQYF TRBV7-9 TRBD2 . 15 TRBJ2-3
TGTGCCAGCAGCCAAGGACTAGCGGGGGTCTACGAGCAGTACTTC CASSQGLAGVYEQYF TRBV4-2 TRBD2 . 15 TRBJ2-7
TGTGCCAGTAGTACTGGACAGGGGAACTATGGCTACACCTTC CASSTGQGNYGYTF TRBV19 TRBD1 . 14 TRBJ1-2
TGTGCCAGCAGCGGGACAGGGTCCTACGAGCAGTACTTC CASSGTGSYEQYF TRBV7-2 TRBD1 . 13 TRBJ2-7
TGCGCCAGCAGCGCCCGACAGGAATACTCTGGAAACACCATATATTTT CASSARQEYSGNTIYF TRBV4-1 . . 16 TRBJ1-3
TGCGCCAGCAGCCCGCAGACAGGGGCCGATACGCAGTATTTT CASSPQTGADTQYF TRBV4-1 TRBD1 . 14 TRBJ2-3
TGTGCCAGCAGCACGGGACAGGGCGGCGGCTACACCTTC CASSTGQGGGYTF TRBV21-1 . once 13 TRBJ1-2
TGTGCCAGCAGCTCATCCGGTTCAGGAAGGCCGGTCACTGAAGCTTTCTTT CASSSSGSGRPVTEAFF TRBV11-2 . once 17 TRBJ1-1
TGTGCCAGCAGCTTGGAGGTGAACACTGAAGCTTTCTTT CASSLEVNTEAFF TRBV7-6 . . 13 TRBJ1-1
TGTGCCACCAGTGATTCCAGAACAGGGGGGAATGGCTACACCTTC CATSDSRTGGNGYTF TRBV24-1 TRBD1 . 15 TRBJ1-2
TGTGCCAGCAGCGCTGGGACTAGCGGGAGTCTATATGAGCAGTTCTTC CASSAGTSGSLYEQFF TRBV9 TRBD2 . 16 TRBJ2-1
TGTGCCAGCATTCCGGACAGGAACACTGAAGCTTTCTTT CASIPDRNTEAFF TRBV6-5 . . 13 TRBJ1-1
TGTGCCAGCGGCGGGACTAGCGTTTACAATGAGCAGTTCTTC CASGGTSVYNEQFF TRBV11-3 TRBD2 . 14 TRBJ2-1
TGTGCCAGCAGCTTAGCGCTAATGGGGGGGCCCTACGAGCAGTACTTC CASSLALMGGPYEQYF TRBV7-6 . . 16 TRBJ2-7
TGTGCCAGCAGCGCGCGGGGCGGTGCCTCCTACGAGCAGTACTTC CASSARGGASYEQYF TRBV9 . . 15 TRBJ2-7
TGTGCCAGTAGTCCCGTAGGGGGAACTAGCAATCAGCCCCAGCATTTT CASSPVGGTSNQPQHF TRBV19 . . 16 TRBJ1-5
TGTGCCAGCAGCTCTGGGGGGGAGCAGTACTTC CASSSGGEQYF TRBV7-6 . large 11 TRBJ2-7
TGCGCCAGCAGCCCAGGACAGCAGGGCTATGGCTACACCTTC CASSPGQQGYGYTF TRBV5-1 . . 14 TRBJ1-2
TGCGCCAGCAGCTTGCAGGGGAGCAGCAATCAGCCCCAGCATTTT CASSLQGSSNQPQHF TRBV5-1 . . 15 TRBJ1-5
TGTGCTAGCAGCTTAGCGGAGGCGAGGACCGGGGAGCTGTTTTTT CASSLAEARTGELFF TRBV7-7 . . 15 TRBJ2-2
TGTGCCAGCAGCTTACCCAGCTACGAGCAGTACTTC CASSLPSYEQYF TRBV11-2 . . 12 TRBJ2-7
TGTGCCACCAGTGAGCCCGGGACACATAACTATGGCTACACCTTC CATSEPGTHNYGYTF TRBV24-1 . . 15 TRBJ1-2